This T cell receptor (beta chain) was identified during a study of blood T cell repertoires in COVID-19. Whole-study context: The United States, Italy and Spain provided the acute and convalescent COVID-19 samples. Sources were T cells, B-cell-depleted T cells, or PBMCs; the material itself was cDNA or gDNA.

CDR1 is LGHDT and CDR2 is YNNKEL in the germline V gene (reference sequence). The CDR3 contains 15 residues. Trimming took off 0 bases at V and 4 bases at J, with 12 bases between the two ends. Study processing details: How many nucleated cells were present was estimated from reference gene primer amplification. Data came from immunoSEQ multiplex PCR; TCRdb stores just in-frame clones and leaves some out. The D gene and trimming were derived from the DNA, and the V and J assignments and clone size from that table. The sample lists around 100,000 clones, roughly 84% occurring once. Sequenced input: peripheral blood. The chain links TRBV3-1 (or the pseudogene TRBV3-2) to TRBJ2-5, with TRBD2 as a possible D gene (6 bases). The receptor comes from a human donor in a cohort sampled during active or convalescent COVID-19. CDR3 nucleotides: TGTGCCAGCAGCCAAGAACACCCCGGGGGAGAGACCCAGTACTTC. Its translation: CASSQEHPGGETQYF.